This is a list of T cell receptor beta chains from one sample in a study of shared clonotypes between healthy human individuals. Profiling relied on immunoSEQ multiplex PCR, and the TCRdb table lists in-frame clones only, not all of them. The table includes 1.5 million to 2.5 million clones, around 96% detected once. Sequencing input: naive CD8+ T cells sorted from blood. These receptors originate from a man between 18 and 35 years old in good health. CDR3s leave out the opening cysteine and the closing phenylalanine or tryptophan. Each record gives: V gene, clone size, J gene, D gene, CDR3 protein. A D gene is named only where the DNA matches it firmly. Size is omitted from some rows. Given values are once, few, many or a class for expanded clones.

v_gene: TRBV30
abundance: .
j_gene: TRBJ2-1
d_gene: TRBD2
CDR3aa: AFSSGTVNEQF

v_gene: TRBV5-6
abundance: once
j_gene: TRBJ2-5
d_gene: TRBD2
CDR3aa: ASSLSSGRRETQY

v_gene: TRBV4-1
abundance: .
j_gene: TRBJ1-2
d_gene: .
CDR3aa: ASSQGTGANYGYT

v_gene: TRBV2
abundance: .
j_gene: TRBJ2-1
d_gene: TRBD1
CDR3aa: ASSEGQGAYEQF

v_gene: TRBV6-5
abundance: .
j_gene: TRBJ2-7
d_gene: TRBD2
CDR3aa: ASRIQGLAGAEQY

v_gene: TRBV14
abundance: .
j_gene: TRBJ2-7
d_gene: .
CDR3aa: ASSLLGATYEQY

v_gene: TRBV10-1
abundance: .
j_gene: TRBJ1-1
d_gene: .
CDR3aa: ASSESPGDTEAF

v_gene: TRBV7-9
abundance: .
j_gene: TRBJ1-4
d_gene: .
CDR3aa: ASSIPGGEKLF

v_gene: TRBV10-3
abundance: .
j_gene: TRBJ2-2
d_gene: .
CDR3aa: AISEWGYRANTGELF

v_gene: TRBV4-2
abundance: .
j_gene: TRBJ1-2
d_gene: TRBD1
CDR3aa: ASSQDGTGGLYYGYT

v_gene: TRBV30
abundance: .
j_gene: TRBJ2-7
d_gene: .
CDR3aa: AGARGSSYEQY

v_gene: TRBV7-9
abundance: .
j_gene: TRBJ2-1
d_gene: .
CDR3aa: ASSLAVDPYNEQF